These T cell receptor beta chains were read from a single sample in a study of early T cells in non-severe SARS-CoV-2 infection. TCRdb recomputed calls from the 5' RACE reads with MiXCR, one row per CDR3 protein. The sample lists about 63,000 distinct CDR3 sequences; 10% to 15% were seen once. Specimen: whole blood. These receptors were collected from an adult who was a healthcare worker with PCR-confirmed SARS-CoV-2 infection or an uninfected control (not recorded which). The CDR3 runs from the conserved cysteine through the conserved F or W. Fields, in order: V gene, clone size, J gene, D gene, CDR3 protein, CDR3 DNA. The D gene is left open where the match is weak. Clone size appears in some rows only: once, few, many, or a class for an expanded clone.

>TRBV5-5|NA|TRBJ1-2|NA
CASSMTGAHYGYTF
TGTGCCAGCAGCATGACCGGGGCCCACTATGGCTACACCTTC
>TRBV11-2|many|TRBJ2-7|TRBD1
CASSLDSGGSAYEQYF
TGTGCCAGCAGCTTAGATTCAGGGGGTTCGGCCTACGAGCAGTACTTC
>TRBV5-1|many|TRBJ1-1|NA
CASSPGGGLNTEAFF
TGCGCCAGCAGCCCGGGCGGGGGCCTGAACACTGAAGCTTTCTTT
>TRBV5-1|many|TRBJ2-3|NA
CASSREGQTYTDTQYF
TGCGCCAGCAGCCGCGAAGGACAAACTTACACAGATACGCAGTATTTT
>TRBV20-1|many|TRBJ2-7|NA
CSARGPGFPYEQYF
TGCAGTGCTAGAGGCCCCGGGTTCCCCTACGAGCAGTACTTC
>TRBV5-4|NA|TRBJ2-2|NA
CASSLGLPGGELFF
TGTGCCAGCAGCTTGGGTCTCCCCGGCGGGGAGCTGTTTTTT
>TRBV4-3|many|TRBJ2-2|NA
CASSPSWAQRTGELFF
TGCGCCAGCAGCCCTTCCTGGGCCCAGCGGACCGGGGAGCTGTTTTTT
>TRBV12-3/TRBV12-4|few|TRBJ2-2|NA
CASSLAGVPTGELFF
TGTGCCAGCAGTTTAGCAGGGGTTCCGACCGGGGAGCTGTTTTTT
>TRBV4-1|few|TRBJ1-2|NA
CASSQEAHYGYTF
TGCGCCAGCAGCCAAGAAGCCCACTATGGCTACACCTTC
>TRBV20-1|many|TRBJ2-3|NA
CSATPDSTDTQYF
TGCAGTGCAACTCCGGACTCCACAGATACGCAGTATTTT
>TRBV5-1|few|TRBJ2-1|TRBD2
CASSLVPSGGFPNEQFF
TGCGCCAGCAGCTTGGTCCCTAGCGGGGGGTTCCCAAATGAGCAGTTCTTC
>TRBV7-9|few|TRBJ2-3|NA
CASSSILADTQYF
TGTGCCAGCAGTTCCATACTGGCAGATACGCAGTATTTT
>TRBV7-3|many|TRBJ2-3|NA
CASSADSTDTQYF
TGTGCCAGCAGCGCCGATAGCACAGATACGCAGTATTTT
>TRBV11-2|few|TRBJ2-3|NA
CASKHPSSTDTQYF
TGTGCCAGCAAGCACCCCTCTAGCACAGATACGCAGTATTTT
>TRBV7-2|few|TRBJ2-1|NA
CASSRNLGRGVHNEQFF
TGTGCCAGCAGCCGAAACCTGGGGCGGGGCGTTCACAATGAGCAGTTCTTC
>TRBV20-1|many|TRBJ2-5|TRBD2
CSAPDGAGVQETQYF
TGCAGTGCCCCTGATGGGGCGGGGGTACAAGAGACCCAGTACTTC
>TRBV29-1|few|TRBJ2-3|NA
CSVGEGGTQYF
TGCAGCGTTGGAGAGGGGGGTACGCAGTATTTT
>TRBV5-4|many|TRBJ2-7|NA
CATKPAGPYEQYF
TGTGCCACCAAACCCGCAGGGCCCTACGAGCAGTACTTC
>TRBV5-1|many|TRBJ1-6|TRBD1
CASSLEDPTGAFHF
TGCGCCAGCAGCTTGGAAGATCCGACAGGGGCCTTCCACTTT
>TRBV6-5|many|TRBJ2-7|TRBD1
CASTGQGGSYEQYF
TGTGCCAGCACCGGACAGGGGGGCTCCTACGAGCAGTACTTC
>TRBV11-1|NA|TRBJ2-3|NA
CASSFTPRADTQYF
TGTGCCAGCAGCTTTACGCCCAGAGCAGATACGCAGTATTTT
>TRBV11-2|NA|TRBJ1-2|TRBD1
CANSPSGGFYGYTF
TGTGCCAACAGCCCCTCAGGGGGGTTCTATGGCTACACCTTC
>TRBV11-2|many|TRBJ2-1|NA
CASSTFRGSSYNEQFF
TGTGCCAGCAGCACATTCCGGGGGAGCTCCTACAATGAGCAGTTCTTC
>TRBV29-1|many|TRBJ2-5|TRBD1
CSVEVLTGTGVETQYF
TGCAGCGTTGAAGTCCTAACCGGGACAGGGGTGGAGACCCAGTACTTC
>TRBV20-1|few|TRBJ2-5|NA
CSASSGGEWGLETQYF
TGCAGTGCTAGTTCTGGGGGCGAGTGGGGTTTGGAGACCCAGTACTTC
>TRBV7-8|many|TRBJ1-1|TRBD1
CASSPGQVTRTEAFF
TGTGCCAGCAGCCCTGGACAGGTCACGAGGACTGAAGCTTTCTTT
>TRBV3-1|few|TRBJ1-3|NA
CASSAPSHTIYF
TGTGCCAGCAGCGCCCCGTCGCACACCATATATTTT
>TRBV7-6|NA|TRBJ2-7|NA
CASSLAAGQQYF
TGTGCCAGCAGCTTAGCTGCCGGGCAGCAGTACTTC
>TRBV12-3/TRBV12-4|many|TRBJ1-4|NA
CASSFSGGDNEKLFF
TGTGCCAGCAGTTTCTCTGGGGGCGATAATGAAAAACTGTTTTTT
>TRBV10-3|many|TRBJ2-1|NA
CAISAPEGRLGNEQFF
TGTGCCATCAGTGCGCCCGAGGGCAGGCTGGGTAATGAGCAGTTCTTC
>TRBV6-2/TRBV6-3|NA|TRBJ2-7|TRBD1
CASSYPRGQGKIYEQYF
TGTGCCAGCAGTTACCCACGGGGACAGGGGAAGATATACGAGCAGTACTTC
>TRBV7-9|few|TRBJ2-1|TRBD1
CASSWPGQENNEQFF
TGTGCCAGCAGCTGGCCGGGACAGGAAAACAATGAGCAGTTCTTC
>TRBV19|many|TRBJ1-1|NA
CASSMRNTEAFF
TGTGCCAGTAGTATGAGGAACACTGAAGCTTTCTTT
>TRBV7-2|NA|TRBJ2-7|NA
CASSLEKGLFSYEQYF
TGTGCCAGCAGCTTAGAAAAGGGGCTTTTCTCCTACGAGCAGTACTTC
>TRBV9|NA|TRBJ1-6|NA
CASSVGFGSPLHF
TGTGCCAGCAGCGTAGGGTTTGGGTCACCCCTCCACTTT
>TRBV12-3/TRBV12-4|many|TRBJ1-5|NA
CASSTGRDLSNQPQHF
TGTGCCAGCAGCACAGGGAGGGATTTGAGCAATCAGCCCCAGCATTTT
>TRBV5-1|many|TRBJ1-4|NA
CASSFGADIMREKLFF
TGCGCCAGCAGCTTCGGTGCAGACATAATGAGGGAAAAACTGTTTTTT
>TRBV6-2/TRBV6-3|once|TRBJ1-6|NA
CASRRATESDNSPLHF
TGTGCCAGCAGGAGGGCGACAGAGTCTGATAATTCACCCCTCCACTTT
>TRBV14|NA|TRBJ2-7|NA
CASSPHPGLRAYEQYF
TGTGCCAGCAGCCCGCACCCGGGACTCCGTGCCTACGAGCAGTACTTC
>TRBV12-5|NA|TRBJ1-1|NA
CASAIAPGSQEAFF
TGTGCTAGTGCCATTGCGCCGGGCTCCCAGGAAGCTTTCTTT
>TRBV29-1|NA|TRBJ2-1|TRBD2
CSVEVGTGTSGIDEQFF
TGCAGCGTTGAGGTGGGAACAGGGACTAGCGGAATCGATGAGCAGTTCTTC
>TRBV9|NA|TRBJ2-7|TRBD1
CASSYTGAGNEQYF
TGTGCCAGCAGCTATACAGGGGCCGGGAACGAGCAGTACTTC
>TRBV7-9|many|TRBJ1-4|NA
CASSRRGQGNEKLFF
TGTGCCAGCAGCCGTCGAGGGCAGGGTAATGAAAAACTGTTTTTT
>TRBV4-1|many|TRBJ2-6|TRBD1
CASSRGTGASSGANVLTF
TGCGCCAGCAGCCGCGGGACAGGGGCCAGCTCTGGGGCCAACGTCCTGACTTTC
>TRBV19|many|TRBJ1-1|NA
CASSTRDGPNTEAFF
TGTGCCAGTAGTACCCGGGACGGCCCGAACACTGAAGCTTTCTTT
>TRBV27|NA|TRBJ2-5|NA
CASRDRLETQYF
TGTGCCAGCCGCGACAGGTTAGAGACCCAGTACTTC
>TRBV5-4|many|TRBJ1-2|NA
CASSPGGPNYGYTF
TGTGCCAGCAGCCCTGGGGGACCCAACTATGGCTACACCTTC
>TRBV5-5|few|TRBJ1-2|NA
CASSLDPLGGAGGYTF
TGTGCCAGCAGCTTGGACCCCCTCGGGGGCGCGGGTGGCTACACCTTC
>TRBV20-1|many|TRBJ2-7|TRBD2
CSATPSGLYEQYF
TGCAGTGCTACCCCTAGCGGACTATACGAGCAGTACTTC
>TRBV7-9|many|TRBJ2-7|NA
CASSTSADTEQYF
TGTGCCAGCAGCACCTCCGCGGACACCGAGCAGTACTTC
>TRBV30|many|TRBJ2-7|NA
CAWRRGMSGEQYF
TGTGCCTGGAGACGGGGGATGTCCGGCGAGCAGTACTTC
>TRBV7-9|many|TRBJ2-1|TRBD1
CASSYRTGDPYNEQFF
TGTGCCAGCAGCTACCGGACAGGGGACCCCTATAATGAGCAGTTCTTC
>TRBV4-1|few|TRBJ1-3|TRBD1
CASSQEPRQGANGNTIYF
TGCGCCAGCAGCCAAGAGCCTAGACAGGGGGCTAATGGAAACACCATATATTTT
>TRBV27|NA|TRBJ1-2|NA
CASSSTTATLGRAYGYTF
TGTGCCAGCAGTTCCACGACAGCTACACTCGGTCGGGCCTATGGCTACACCTTC
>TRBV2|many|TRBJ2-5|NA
CASSDGQYQETQYF
TGTGCCAGCAGTGACGGCCAGTACCAAGAGACCCAGTACTTC
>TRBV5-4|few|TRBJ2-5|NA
CASSSGGGETQYF
TGTGCCAGCAGCTCAGGGGGAGGAGAGACCCAGTACTTC
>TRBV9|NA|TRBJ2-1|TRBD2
CASSVVLMGSGGDAYNEQFF
TGTGCCAGCAGCGTAGTACTAATGGGGAGCGGGGGCGACGCCTACAATGAGCAGTTCTTC
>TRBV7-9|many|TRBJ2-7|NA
CASSLAASIYAQYF
TGTGCCAGCAGCTTAGCCGCATCCATCTACGCGCAGTACTTC
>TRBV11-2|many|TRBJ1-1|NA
CASSLDRATMRNTEAFF
TGTGCCAGCAGCTTAGATCGCGCGACGATGAGGAACACTGAAGCTTTCTTT
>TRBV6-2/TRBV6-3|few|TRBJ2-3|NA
CASSESTDTQYF
TGTGCCAGCAGTGAAAGCACAGATACGCAGTATTTT